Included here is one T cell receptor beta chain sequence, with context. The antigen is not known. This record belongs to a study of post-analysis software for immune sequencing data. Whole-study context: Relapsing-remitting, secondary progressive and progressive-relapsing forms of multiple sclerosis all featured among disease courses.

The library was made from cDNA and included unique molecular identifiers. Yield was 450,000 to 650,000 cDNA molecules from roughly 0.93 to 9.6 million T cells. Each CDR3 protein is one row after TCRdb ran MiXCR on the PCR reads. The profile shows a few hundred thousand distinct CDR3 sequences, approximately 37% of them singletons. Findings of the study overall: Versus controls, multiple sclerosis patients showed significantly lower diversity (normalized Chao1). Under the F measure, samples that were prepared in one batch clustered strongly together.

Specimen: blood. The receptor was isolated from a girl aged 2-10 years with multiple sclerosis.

This CDR3 is CASRTGPNTEAFF. Here the CDR3 DNA reads TGTGCCAGCAGGACAGGACCGAACACTGAAGCTTTCTTT. The J gene is TRBJ1-1, the V gene TRBV6-2 or TRBV6-3; D perhaps matches TRBD1 (6 bases). Trimming removed 6 bases from V and 1 base from J, with 9 bases in between. Germline lookup yields CDR1 MNHEY and CDR2 SVGEGT. CDR3 size: 13 residues.